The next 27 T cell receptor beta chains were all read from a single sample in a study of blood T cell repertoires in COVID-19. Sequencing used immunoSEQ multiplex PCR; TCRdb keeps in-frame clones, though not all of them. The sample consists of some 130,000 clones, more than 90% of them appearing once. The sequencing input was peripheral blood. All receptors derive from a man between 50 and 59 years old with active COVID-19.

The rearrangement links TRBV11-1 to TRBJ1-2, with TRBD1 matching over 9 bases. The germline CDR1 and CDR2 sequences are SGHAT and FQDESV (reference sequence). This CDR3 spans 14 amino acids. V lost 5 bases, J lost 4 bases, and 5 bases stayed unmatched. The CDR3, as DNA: TGTGCCAGCAGCATGGGACAGGGCGGCTATGGCTACACCTTC. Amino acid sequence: CASSMGQGGYGYTF.

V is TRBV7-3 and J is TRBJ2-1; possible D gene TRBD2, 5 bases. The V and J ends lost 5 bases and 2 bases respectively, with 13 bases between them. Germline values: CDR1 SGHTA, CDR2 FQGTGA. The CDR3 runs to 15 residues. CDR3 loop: CASSAPGKTYNEQFF. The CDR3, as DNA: TGTGCCAGCAGCGCCCCGGGAAAGACCTACAATGAGCAGTTCTTC.

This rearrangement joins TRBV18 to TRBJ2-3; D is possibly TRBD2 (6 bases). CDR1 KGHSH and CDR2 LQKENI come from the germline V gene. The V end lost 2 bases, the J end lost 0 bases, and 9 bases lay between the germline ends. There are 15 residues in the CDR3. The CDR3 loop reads CASSPKRESTDTQYF. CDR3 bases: TGTGCCAGCTCACCAAAACGGGAGAGCACAGATACGCAGTATTTT. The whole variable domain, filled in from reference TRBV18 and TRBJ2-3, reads NAGVMQNPRHLVRRRGQEARLRCSPMKGHSHVYWYRQLPEEGLKFMVYLQKENIIDESGMPKERFSAEFPKEGPSILRIQQVVRGDSAAYFCASSPKRESTDTQYFGPGTRLTVL.

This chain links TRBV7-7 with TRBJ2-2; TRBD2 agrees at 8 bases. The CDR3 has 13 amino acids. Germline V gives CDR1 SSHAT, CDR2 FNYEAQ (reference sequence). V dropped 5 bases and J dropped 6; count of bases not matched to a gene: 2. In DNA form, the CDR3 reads TGTGCCAGCAGCACGGGACTAGCCGGGGAGCTGTTTTTT. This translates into CASSTGLAGELFF.

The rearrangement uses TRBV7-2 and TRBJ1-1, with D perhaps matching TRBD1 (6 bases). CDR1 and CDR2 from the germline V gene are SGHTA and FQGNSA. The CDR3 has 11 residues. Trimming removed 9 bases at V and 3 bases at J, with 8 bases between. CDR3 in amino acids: CASNRDTEAFF. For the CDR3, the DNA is TGTGCCAGTAACAGGGACACTGAAGCTTTCTTT.

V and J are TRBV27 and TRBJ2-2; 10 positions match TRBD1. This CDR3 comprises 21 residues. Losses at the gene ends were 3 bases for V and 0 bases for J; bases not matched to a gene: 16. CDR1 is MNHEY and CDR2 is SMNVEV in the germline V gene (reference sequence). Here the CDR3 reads CASSFRLRQGASSANTGELFF. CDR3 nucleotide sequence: TGTGCCAGCAGTTTTCGCCTGAGACAGGGGGCAAGTAGCGCGAACACCGGGGAGCTGTTTTTT.

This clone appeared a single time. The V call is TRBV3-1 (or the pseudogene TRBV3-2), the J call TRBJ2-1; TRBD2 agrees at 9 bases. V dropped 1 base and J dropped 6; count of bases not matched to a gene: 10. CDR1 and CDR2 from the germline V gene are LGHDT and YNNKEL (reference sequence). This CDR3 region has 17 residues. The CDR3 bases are TGTGCCAGCAGCCAAGTATCCTGGCGGGGGGGCCGCAATGAGCAGTTCTTC. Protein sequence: CASSQVSWRGGRNEQFF.

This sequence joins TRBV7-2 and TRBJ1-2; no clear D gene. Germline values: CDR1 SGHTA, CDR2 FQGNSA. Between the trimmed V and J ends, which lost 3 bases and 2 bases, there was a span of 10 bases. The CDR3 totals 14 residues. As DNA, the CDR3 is TGTGCCAGCAGCTTGGGGAGGACGAACTATGGCTACACCTTC. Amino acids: CASSLGRTNYGYTF. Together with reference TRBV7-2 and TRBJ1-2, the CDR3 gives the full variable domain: GAGVSQSPSNKVTEKGKDVELRCDPISGHTALYWYRQSLGQGLEFLIYFQGNSAPDKSGLPSDRFSAERTGGSVSTLTIQRTQQEDSAVYLCASSLGRTNYGYTFGSGTRLTVV.

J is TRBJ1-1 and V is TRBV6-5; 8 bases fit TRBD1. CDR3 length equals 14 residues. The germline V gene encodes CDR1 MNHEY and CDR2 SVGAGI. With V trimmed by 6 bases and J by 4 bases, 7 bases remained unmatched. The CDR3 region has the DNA TGTGCCAGCAGCACCGACAGGGGTATCACTGAAGCTTTCTTT. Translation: CASSTDRGITEAFF.

In DNA, the CDR3 is TGCAGTGCTAGTAAGGGTAGCGGGAGTATGAATGAGCAGTTCTTC. Encoded protein: CSASKGSGSMNEQFF. The genes are TRBV20-1 and TRBJ2-1, with TRBD2 identical over 9 bases. Germline loops: CDR1 DFQATT, CDR2 SNEGSKA (reference sequence). The length of the CDR3 is 15 residues. After removal of 3 bases from V and 7 bases from J, the junction contained 10 bases not matched to a gene.

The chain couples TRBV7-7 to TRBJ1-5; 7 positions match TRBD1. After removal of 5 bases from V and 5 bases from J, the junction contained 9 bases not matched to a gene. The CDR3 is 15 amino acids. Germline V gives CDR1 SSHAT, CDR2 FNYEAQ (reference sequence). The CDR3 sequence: CASSAGTADHQPQHF. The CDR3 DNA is TGTGCCAGCAGCGCCGGGACAGCAGACCATCAGCCCCAGCATTTT.

As DNA, the CDR3 is TGTGCCAGCAGCCACGACAGGGGTCAGCCCCAGCATTTT. Protein: CASSHDRGQPQHF. This chain uses TRBV7-8 with TRBJ1-5, with TRBD1 matching over 8 bases. The V segment lost 5 bases and the J segment 6 bases; nucleotides outside the gene matches: 3. Germline CDR1 reads SGHVS; CDR2 reads FQNEAQ. The CDR3 extends over 13 amino acids.

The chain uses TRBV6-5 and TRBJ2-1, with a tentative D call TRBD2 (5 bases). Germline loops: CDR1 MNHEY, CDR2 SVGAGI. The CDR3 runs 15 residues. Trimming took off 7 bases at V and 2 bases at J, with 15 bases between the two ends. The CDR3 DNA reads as TGTGCCAGCATACGGCTCGCCGGGACCTACAATGAGCAGTTCTTC. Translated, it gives CASIRLAGTYNEQFF.

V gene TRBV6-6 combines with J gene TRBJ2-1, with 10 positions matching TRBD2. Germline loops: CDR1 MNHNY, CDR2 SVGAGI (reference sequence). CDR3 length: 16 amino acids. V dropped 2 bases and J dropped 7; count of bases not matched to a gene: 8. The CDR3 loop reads CASSYLRSGGGNEQFF. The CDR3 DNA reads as TGTGCCAGCAGTTACCTCAGGAGCGGGGGGGGGAATGAGCAGTTCTTC.

DNA of the CDR3: TGTGCCACCAGTGAGGCGGGAGCGGCAGATACGCAGTATTTT. Protein product: CATSEAGAADTQYF. The rearrangement joins TRBV24-1 to TRBJ2-3; TRBD2 agrees at 7 bases. Per the germline V gene, CDR1 is KGHDR and CDR2 is SFDVKD. J lost 4 bases, V lost 4 bases, and 4 bases had no gene match. This CDR3 is 14 amino acids long.

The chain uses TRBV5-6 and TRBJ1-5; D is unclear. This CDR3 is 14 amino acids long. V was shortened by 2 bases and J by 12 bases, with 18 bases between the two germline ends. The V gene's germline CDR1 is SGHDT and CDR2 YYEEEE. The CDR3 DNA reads TGTGCCAGCAGCTTAGGCTCCCGGGTGGAAATCCAGCATTTT. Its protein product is CASSLGSRVEIQHF.

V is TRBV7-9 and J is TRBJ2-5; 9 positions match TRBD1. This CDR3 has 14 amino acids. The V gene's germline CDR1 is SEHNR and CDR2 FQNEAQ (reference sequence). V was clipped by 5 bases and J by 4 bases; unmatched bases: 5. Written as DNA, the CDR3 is TGTGCCAGCAGCCGGGGACAGGGTGGAGAGACCCAGTACTTC. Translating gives CASSRGQGGETQYF. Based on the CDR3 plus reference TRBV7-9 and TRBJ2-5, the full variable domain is DTGVSQNPRHKITKRGQNVTFRCDPISEHNRLYWYRQTLGQGPEFLTYFQNEAQLEKSRLLSDRFSAERPKGSFSTLEIQRTEQGDSAMYLCASSRGQGGETQYFGPGTRLLVL.

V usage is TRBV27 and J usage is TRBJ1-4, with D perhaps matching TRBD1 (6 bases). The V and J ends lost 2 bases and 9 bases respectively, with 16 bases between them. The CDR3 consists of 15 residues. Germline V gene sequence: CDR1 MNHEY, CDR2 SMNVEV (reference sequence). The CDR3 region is CASSLKQGTMKKLFF. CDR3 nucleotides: TGTGCCAGCAGTTTAAAACAGGGCACAATGAAAAAACTGTTTTTT.

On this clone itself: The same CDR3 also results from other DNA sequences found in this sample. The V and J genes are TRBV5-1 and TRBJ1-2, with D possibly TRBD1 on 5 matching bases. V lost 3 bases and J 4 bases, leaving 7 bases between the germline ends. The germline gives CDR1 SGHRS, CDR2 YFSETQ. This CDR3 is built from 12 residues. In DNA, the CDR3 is TGCGCCAGCAGCTCGGGACTCTATGGCTACACCTTC. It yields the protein CASSSGLYGYTF.

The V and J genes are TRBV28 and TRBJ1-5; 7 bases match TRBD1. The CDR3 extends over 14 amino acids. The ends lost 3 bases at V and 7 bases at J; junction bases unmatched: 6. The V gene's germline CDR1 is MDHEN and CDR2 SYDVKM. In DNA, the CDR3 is TGTGCCAGCAGTTTGACAGGGCGGTCGCAGCCCCAGCATTTT. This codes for CASSLTGRSQPQHF. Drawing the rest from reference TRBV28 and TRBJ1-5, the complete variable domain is DVKVTQSSRYLVKRTGEKVFLECVQDMDHENMFWYRQDPGLGLRLIYFSYDVKMKEKGDIPEGYSVSREKKERFSLILESASTNQTSMYLCASSLTGRSQPQHFGDGTRLSIL.

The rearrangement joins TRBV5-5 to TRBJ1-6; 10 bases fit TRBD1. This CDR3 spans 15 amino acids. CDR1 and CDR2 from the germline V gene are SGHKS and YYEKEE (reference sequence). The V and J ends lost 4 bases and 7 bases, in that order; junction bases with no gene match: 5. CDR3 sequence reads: CASSPGQGVNSPLHF. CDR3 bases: TGTGCCAGCAGCCCCGGACAGGGGGTCAATTCACCCCTCCACTTT.

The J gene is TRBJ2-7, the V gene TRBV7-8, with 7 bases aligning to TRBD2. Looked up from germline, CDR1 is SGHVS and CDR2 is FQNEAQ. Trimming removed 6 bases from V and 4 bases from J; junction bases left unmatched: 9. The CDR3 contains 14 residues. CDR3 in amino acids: CASSSGLSTYEQYV. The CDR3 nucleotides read TGTGCCAGCAGTTCGGGACTATCGACTTACGAGCAGTACGTC.

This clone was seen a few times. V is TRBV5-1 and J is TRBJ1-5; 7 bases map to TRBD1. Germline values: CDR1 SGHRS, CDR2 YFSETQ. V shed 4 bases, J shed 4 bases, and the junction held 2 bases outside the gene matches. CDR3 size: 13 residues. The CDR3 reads CASSQGENQPQHF. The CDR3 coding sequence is TGCGCCAGCAGCCAGGGGGAAAATCAGCCCCAGCATTTT.

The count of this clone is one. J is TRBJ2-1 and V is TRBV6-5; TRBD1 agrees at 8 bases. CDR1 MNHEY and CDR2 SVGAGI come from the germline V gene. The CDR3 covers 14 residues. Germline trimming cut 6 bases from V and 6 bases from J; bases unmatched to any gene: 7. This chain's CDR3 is CASSANRGVNEQFF. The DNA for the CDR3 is TGTGCCAGCAGCGCCAACAGGGGGGTCAATGAGCAGTTCTTC.

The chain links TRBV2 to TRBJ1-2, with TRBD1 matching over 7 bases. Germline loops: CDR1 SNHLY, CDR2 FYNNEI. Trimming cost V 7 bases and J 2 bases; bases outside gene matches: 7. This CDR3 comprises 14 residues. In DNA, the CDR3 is TGTGCCAGCAACCTGGACAGGATGAACTATGGCTACACCTTC. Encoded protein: CASNLDRMNYGYTF. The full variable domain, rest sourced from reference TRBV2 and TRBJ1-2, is EPEVTQTPSHQVTQMGQEVILRCVPISNHLYFYWYRQILGQKVEFLVSFYNNEISEKSEIFDDQFSVERPDGSNFTLKIRSTKLEDSAMYFCASNLDRMNYGYTFGSGTRLTVV.

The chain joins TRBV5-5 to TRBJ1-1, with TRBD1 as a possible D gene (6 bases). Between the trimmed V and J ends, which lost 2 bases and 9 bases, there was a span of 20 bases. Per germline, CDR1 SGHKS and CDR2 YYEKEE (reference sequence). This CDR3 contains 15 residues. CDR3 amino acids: CASSFGQPQRGKAFF. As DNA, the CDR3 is TGTGCCAGCAGCTTCGGACAGCCCCAGAGGGGTAAAGCTTTCTTT.

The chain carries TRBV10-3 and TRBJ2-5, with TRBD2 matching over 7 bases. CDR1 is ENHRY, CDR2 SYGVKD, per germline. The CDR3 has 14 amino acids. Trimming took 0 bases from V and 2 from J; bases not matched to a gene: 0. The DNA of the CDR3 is TGTGCCATCAGTGAGTCCGGGGGGCAAGAGACCCAGTACTTC. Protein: CAISESGGQETQYF.